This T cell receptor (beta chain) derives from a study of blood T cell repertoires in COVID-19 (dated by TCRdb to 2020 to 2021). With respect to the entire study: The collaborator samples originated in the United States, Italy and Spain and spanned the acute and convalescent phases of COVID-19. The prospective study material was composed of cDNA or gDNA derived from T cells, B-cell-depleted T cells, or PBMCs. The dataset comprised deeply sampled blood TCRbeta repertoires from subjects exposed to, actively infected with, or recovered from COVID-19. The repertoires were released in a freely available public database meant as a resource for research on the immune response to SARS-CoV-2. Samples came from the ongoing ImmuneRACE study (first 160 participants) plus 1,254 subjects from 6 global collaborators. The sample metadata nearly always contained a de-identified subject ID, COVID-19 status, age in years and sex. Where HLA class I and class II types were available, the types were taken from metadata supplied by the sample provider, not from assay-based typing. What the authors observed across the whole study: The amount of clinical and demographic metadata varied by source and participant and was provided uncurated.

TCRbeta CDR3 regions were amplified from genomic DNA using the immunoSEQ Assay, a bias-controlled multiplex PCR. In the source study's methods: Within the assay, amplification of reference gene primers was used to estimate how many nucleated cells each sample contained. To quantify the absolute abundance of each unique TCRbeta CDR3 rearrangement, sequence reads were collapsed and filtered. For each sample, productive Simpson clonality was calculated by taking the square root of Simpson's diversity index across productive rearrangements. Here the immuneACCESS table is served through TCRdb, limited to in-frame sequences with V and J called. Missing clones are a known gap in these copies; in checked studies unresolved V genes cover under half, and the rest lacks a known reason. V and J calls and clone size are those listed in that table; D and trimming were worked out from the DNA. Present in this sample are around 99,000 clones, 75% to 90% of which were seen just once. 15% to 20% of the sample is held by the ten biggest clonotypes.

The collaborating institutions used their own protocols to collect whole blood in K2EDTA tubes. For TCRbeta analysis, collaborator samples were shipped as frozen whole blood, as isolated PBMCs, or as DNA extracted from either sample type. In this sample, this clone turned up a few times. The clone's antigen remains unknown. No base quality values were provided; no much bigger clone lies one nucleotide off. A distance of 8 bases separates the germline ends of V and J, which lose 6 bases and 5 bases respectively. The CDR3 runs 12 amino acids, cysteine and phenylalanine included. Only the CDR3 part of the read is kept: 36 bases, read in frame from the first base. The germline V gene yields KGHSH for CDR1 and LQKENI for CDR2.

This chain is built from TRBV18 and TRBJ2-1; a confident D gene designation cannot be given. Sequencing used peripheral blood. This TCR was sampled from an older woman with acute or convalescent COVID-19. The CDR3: CASSSLNNEQFF. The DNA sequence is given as TGTGCCAGCTCGTCCCTTAACAATGAGCAGTTCTTC.